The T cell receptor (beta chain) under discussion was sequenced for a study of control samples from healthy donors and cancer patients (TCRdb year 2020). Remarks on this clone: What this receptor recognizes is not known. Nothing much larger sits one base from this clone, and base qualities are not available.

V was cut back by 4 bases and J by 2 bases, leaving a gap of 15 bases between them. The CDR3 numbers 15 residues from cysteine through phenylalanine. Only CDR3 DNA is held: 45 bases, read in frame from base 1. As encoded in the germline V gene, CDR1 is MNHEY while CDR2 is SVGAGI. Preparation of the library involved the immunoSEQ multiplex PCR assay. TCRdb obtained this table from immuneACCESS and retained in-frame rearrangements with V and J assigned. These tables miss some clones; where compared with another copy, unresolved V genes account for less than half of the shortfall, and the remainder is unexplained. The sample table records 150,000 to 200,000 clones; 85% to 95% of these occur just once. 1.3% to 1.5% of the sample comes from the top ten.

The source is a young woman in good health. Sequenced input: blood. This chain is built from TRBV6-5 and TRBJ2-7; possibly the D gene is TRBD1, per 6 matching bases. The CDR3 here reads CASSSQTDRTYEQYF. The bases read TGTGCCAGCAGTTCACAAACGGACAGAACCTACGAGCAGTACTTC.